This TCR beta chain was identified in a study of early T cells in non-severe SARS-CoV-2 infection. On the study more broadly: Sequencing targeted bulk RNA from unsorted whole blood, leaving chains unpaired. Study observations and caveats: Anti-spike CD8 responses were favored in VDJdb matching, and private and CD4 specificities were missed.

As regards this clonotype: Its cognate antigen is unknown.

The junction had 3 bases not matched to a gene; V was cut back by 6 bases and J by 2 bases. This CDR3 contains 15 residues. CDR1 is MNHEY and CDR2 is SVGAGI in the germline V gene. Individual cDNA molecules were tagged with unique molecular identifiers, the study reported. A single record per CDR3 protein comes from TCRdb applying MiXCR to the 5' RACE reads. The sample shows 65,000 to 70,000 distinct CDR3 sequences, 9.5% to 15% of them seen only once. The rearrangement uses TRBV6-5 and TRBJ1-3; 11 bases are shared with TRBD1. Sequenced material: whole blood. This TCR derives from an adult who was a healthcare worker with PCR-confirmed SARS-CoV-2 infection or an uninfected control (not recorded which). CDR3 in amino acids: CASRLGQGAGNTIYF. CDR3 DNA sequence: TGTGCCAGCAGACTGGGACAGGGGGCTGGAAACACCATATATTTT.